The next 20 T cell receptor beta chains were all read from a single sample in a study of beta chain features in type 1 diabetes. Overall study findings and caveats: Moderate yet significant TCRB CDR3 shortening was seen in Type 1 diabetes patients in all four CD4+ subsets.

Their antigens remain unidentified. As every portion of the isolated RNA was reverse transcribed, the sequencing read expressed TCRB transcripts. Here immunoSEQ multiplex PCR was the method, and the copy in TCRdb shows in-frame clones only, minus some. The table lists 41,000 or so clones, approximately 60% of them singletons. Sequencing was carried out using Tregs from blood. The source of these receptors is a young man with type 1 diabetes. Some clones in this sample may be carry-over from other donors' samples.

In nucleotides, the CDR3 is TGTGCCAGCAGTTTAATCAGAGGAGAACTGTTTTTT. Encoded protein: CASSLIRGELFF. The V and J genes are TRBV28 and TRBJ1-4; no clear D gene. Germline CDR1 and CDR2: MDHEN and SYDVKM. Between the trimmed V and J ends, which lost 2 bases and 12 bases, there was a span of 10 bases. CDR3 length equals 12 residues. The whole variable domain, filled in from reference TRBV28 and TRBJ1-4, reads DVKVTQSSRYLVKRTGEKVFLECVQDMDHENMFWYRQDPGLGLRLIYFSYDVKMKEKGDIPEGYSVSREKKERFSLILESASTNQTSMYLCASSLIRGELFFGSGTQLSVL.

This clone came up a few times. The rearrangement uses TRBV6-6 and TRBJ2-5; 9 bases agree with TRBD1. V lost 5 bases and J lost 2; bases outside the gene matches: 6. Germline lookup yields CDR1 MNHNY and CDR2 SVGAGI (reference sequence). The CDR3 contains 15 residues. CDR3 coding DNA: TGTGCCAGCAGTAATCCCGGGACAGGGCAAGAGACCCAGTACTTC. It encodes CASSNPGTGQETQYF.

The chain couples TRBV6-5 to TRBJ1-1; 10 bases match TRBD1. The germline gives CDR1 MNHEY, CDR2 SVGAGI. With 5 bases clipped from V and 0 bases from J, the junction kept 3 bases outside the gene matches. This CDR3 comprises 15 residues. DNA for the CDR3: TGTGCCAGCAGTAGGACAGGGGGTGTGAACACTGAAGCTTTCTTT. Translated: CASSRTGGVNTEAFF.

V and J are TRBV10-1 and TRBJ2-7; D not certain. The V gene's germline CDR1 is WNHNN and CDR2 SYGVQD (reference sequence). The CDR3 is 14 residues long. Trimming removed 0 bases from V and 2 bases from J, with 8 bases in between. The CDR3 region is CASSESTATYEQYF. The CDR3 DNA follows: TGCGCCAGCAGTGAGTCCACAGCTACCTACGAGCAGTACTTC.

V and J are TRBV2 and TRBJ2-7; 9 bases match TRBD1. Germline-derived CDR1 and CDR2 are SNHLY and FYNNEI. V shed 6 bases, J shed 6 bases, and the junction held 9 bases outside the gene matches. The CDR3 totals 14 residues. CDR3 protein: CASSRTDRGGEQYF. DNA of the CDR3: TGTGCCAGCAGCCGAACGGACAGGGGAGGCGAGCAGTACTTC. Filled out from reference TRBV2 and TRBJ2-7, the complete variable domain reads EPEVTQTPSHQVTQMGQEVILRCVPISNHLYFYWYRQILGQKVEFLVSFYNNEISEKSEIFDDQFSVERPDGSNFTLKIRSTKLEDSAMYFCASSRTDRGGEQYFGPGTRLTVT.

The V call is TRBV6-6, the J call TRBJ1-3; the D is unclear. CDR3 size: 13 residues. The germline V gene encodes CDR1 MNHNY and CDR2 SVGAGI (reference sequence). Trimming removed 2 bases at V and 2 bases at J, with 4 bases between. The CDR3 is CASSYQAGNTIYF. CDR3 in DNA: TGTGCCAGCAGTTACCAGGCTGGAAACACCATATATTTT.

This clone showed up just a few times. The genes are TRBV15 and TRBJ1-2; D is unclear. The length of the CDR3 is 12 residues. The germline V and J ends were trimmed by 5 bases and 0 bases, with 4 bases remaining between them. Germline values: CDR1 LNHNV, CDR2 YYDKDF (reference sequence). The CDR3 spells CATSVTNYGYTF. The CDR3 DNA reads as TGTGCCACCAGCGTTACTAACTATGGCTACACCTTC.

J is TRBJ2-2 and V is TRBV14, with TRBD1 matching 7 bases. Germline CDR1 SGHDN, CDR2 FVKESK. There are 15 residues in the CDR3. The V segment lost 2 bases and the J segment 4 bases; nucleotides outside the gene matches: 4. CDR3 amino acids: CASSQRDRITGELFF. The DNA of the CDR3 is TGTGCCAGCAGCCAACGGGACAGAATCACCGGGGAGCTGTTTTTT.

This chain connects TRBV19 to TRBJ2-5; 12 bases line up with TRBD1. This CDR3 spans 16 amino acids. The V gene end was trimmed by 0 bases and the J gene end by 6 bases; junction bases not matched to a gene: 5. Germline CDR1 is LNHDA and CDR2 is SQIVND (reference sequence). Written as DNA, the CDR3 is TGTGCCAGTAGTATAGATGGGACAGGGGGCTTGCAGACCCAGTACTTC. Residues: CASSIDGTGGLQTQYF.

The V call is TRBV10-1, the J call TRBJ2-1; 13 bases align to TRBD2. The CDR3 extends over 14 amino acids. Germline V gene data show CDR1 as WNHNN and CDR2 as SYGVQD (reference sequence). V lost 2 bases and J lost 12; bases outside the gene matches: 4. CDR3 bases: TGCGCCAGCAGTGAGACTAGCGGGGGGGCTATGCAGTTCTTC. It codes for CASSETSGGAMQFF.

CDR3 loop: CASSYAGPPWTQYF. As DNA, the CDR3 is TGTGCCAGCAGTTACGCGGGACCCCCATGGACCCAGTACTTC. V usage is TRBV6-5 and J usage is TRBJ2-5, with a possible D match to TRBD2 (6 bases). V was cut by 2 bases and J by 7 bases, with 14 bases left in between. Germline CDR1 is MNHEY and CDR2 is SVGAGI. CDR3 length equals 14 residues.

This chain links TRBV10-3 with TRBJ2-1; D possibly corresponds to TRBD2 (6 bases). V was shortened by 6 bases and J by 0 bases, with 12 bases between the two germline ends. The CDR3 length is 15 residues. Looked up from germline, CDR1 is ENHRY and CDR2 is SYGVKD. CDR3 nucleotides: TGTGCCATCAGGGAACGGGGGAGCTCCTACAATGAGCAGTTCTTC. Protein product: CAIRERGSSYNEQFF.

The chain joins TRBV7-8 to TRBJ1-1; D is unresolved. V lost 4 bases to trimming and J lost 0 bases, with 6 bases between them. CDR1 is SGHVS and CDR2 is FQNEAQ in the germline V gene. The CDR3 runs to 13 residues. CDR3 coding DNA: TGTGCCAGCAGCTACGAGATGAACACTGAAGCTTTCTTT. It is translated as CASSYEMNTEAFF.

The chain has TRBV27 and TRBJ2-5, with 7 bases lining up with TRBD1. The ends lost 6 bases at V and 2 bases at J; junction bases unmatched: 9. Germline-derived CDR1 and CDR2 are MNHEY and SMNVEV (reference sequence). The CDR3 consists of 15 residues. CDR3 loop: CASSWDSLSQETQYF. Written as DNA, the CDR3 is TGTGCCAGCAGCTGGGACAGCCTCTCTCAAGAGACCCAGTACTTC.

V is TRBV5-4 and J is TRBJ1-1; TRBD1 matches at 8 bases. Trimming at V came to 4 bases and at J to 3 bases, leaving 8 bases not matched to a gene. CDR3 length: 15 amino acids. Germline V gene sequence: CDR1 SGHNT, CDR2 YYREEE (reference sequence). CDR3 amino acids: CASSTGQGRYTEAFF. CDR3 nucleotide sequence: TGTGCCAGCAGCACCGGACAGGGAAGATACACTGAAGCTTTCTTT.

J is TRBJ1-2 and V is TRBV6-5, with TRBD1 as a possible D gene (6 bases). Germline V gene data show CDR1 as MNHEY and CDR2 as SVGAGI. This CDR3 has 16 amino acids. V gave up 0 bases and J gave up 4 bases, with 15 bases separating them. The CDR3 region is CASSYSMGAPGYGYTF. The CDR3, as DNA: TGTGCCAGCAGTTACTCGATGGGGGCGCCGGGCTATGGCTACACCTTC.

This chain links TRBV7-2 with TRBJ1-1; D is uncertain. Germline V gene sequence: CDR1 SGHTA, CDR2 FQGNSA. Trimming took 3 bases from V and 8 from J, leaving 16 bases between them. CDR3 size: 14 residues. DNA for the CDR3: TGTGCCAGCAGCTTCCCCCCAATGCAGAAGGAAGCTTTCTTT. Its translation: CASSFPPMQKEAFF.

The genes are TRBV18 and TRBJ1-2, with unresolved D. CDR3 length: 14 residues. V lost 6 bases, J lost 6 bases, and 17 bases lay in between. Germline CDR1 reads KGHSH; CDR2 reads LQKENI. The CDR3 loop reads CASSPNSLYDGYTF. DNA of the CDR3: TGTGCCAGCTCGCCTAATTCTCTTTACGATGGCTACACCTTC.

In DNA, the CDR3 is TGTGCCAGCAGTGTAGCCGGAGCAACTAATGAAAAACTGTTTTTT. It codes for CASSVAGATNEKLFF. The V call is TRBV6-1, the J call TRBJ1-4, with unresolved D. This CDR3 is built from 15 residues. Germline V gene sequence: CDR1 MNHNS, CDR2 SASEGT. Trimming cost V 4 bases and J 0 bases, with 9 bases left between them.

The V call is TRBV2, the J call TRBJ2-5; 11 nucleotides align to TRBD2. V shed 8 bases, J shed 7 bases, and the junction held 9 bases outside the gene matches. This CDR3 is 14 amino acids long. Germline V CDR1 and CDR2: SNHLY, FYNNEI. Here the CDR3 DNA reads TGTGCCAGCTATCCCCCTAGCGGGAGGAGGACCCAGTACTTC. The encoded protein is CASYPPSGRRTQYF. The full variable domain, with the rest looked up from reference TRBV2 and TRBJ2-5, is EPEVTQTPSHQVTQMGQEVILRCVPISNHLYFYWYRQILGQKVEFLVSFYNNEISEKSEIFDDQFSVERPDGSNFTLKIRSTKLEDSAMYFCASYPPSGRRTQYFGPGTRLLVL.